The clone carrying this T cell receptor (beta chain) was counted ten times or more. Its target is unknown. Trimming took 7 bases from V and 0 from J, leaving 4 bases between them. Germline V gene sequence: CDR1 MDHEN, CDR2 SYDVKM. The CDR3 has 12 residues. Genomic DNA (approximately 2.1 micrograms) was obtained from cryopreserved PBMCs for construction of TCR beta libraries. This entry comes from a study of cytotoxic CD8 clonotypes in ibrutinib-treated CLL. Study information: Each sample contained, on average, under 260,000 productive templates and tens of thousands of productive rearrangements.

Whole-study findings and limits: Rare overall, public clonotypes shrank or held steady under therapy. Sampling times differed between sustained-remission and progressing patients.

Repertoires were generated with immunoSEQ multiplex PCR, while TCRdb's copy carries only in-frame clones and drops some. Of about 45,000 clones detected, approximately 70% appear once; the ten largest clones hold around a fifth. The sample in question was PBMCs, obtained after 24 months of ibrutinib treatment. The TCR was taken from a human donor with chronic lymphocytic leukemia. The genes are TRBV28 and TRBJ1-5, with D unresolved. The CDR3 protein is CASKHSNQPQHF. Written as DNA, the CDR3 is TGTGCCAGCAAGCATAGCAATCAGCCCCAGCATTTT.